Each of the 20 T cell receptor beta chains below was sequenced from the same sample in a study of blood T cell repertoires in COVID-19. Clones were read by immunoSEQ multiplex PCR, and TCRdb kept only the in-frame ones, dropping some. The data show 250,000 to 350,000 clones, with about 88% seen just once and around 12% held by the top ten. The source material was peripheral blood. These receptors were collected from an older woman with acute or convalescent COVID-19.

V and J are TRBV14 and TRBJ2-1; D ambiguous. The CDR3 has 14 amino acids. CDR1 SGHDN and CDR2 FVKESK come from the germline V gene. V lost 0 bases to trimming and J lost 3 bases, with 6 bases between them. The CDR3 coding sequence is TGTGCCAGCAGCCAAGAAACGAGCTACAATGAGCAGTTCTTC. It codes for CASSQETSYNEQFF.

V gene TRBV28 combines with J gene TRBJ1-5; 10 bases map to TRBD1. This CDR3 comprises 15 residues. V lost 4 bases, J lost 4 bases, and 4 bases stayed unmatched. Germline CDR1 is MDHEN and CDR2 is SYDVKM. DNA for the CDR3: TGTGCCAGCAGTTCCTGGGACAGGGGAAATCAGCCCCAGCATTTT. Translated, it gives CASSSWDRGNQPQHF.

The CDR3, as DNA: TGTGCCAGTCGCGGGGTCAATGAGCAGTTCTTC. It encodes CASRGVNEQFF. The chain uses TRBV7-6 and TRBJ2-1, with D tentatively TRBD2 (6 bases). Germline loops: CDR1 SGHVS, CDR2 FNYEAQ. The CDR3 is made up of 11 amino acids. V was clipped by 9 bases and J by 6 bases, with 9 bases between them.

The chain carries TRBV9 and TRBJ1-2, with 8 nucleotides matching TRBD1. Looked up from germline, CDR1 is SGDLS and CDR2 is YYNGEE. This CDR3 is built from 14 residues. J was trimmed by 2 bases and V by 6 bases; bases with no gene match: 6. As DNA, the CDR3 is TGTGCCAGCACCGCAGGGGGCACCAACTATGGCTACACCTTC. Translation: CASTAGGTNYGYTF. Using reference TRBV9 and TRBJ1-2 for the parts outside the CDR3, the full variable domain is DSGVTQTPKHLITATGQRVTLRCSPRSGDLSVYWYQQSLDQGLQFLIQYYNGEERAKGNILERFSAQQFPDLHSELNLSSLELGDSALYFCASTAGGTNYGYTFGSGTRLTVV.

This clone came up once. This chain connects TRBV28 to TRBJ1-4, with D uncertain. CDR3 length: 16 amino acids. V was cut by 3 bases and J by 8 bases, with 19 bases left in between. Germline V lookup: CDR1 MDHEN, CDR2 SYDVKM. CDR3 coding DNA: TGTGCCAGCAGTTTGGTGTATGCGGGAATTCAGGAAAAACTGTTTTTT. This codes for CASSLVYAGIQEKLFF.

This clone has only a few counts. This chain links TRBV27 with TRBJ1-5, with D hard to call. CDR3 length: 14 residues. Germline V gives CDR1 MNHEY, CDR2 SMNVEV (reference sequence). Trimming stripped 7 bases from V and 4 bases from J, with 14 bases between. CDR3 coding DNA: TGTGCCAGCACCGCATCGGGAGGGAATCAGCCCCAGCATTTT. It is translated as CASTASGGNQPQHF.

The chain joins TRBV6-5 to TRBJ2-2, with a weak D call TRBD2 (6 bases). Trimming pared 0 bases from V and 0 bases from J, leaving 8 bases between. Per the germline V gene, CDR1 is MNHEY and CDR2 is SVGAGI. The CDR3 spans 16 residues. CDR3 DNA sequence: TGTGCCAGCAGTTACTCTTGGACTACGAACACCGGGGAGCTGTTTTTT. Amino acid sequence: CASSYSWTTNTGELFF.

This rearrangement joins TRBV9 to TRBJ1-5; D remains unclear. Germline lookup yields CDR1 SGDLS and CDR2 YYNGEE. The V and J ends lost 0 bases and 0 bases respectively, with 7 bases between them. The CDR3 extends over 15 amino acids. CDR3 nucleotide sequence: TGTGCCAGCAGCGTAGGAGGGAATAGCAATCAGCCCCAGCATTTT. The encoded protein is CASSVGGNSNQPQHF.

Concerning this clone: One end of the junction does not line up with germline, which may come from a read error. The V gene is TRBV5-1, the J gene TRBJ1-1; TRBD1 might be the D (5 bases). CDR3 size: 15 residues. The germline CDR1 and CDR2 sequences are SGHRS and YFSETQ. CDR3 in amino acids: CASSTRGDRNAEAFF. The CDR3 DNA sequence: TGCGCCAGCAGCACGCGGGGCGATCGGAACGCTGAAGCTTTCTTT.

This chain joins TRBV4-3 and TRBJ2-1; TRBD2 matches at 7 bases. The junction had 3 bases not matched to a gene; V was cut back by 4 bases and J by 6 bases. CDR3 length: 13 residues. CDR1 is LGHNA, CDR2 YSLEER, per germline. DNA of the CDR3: TGCGCCAGCAGCCGGGAGGGAAGCAATGAGCAGTTCTTC. Translation gives CASSREGSNEQFF.

This chain joins TRBV7-9 and TRBJ2-1, with 11 positions matching TRBD1. The CDR3 consists of 17 residues. Germline loops: CDR1 SEHNR, CDR2 FQNEAQ (reference sequence). The V gene end was trimmed by 2 bases and the J gene end by 7 bases; junction bases not matched to a gene: 10. The CDR3 spells CASSLFAGTGGYNEQFF. Written as DNA, the CDR3 is TGTGCCAGCAGCTTATTTGCCGGGACAGGGGGTTATAATGAGCAGTTCTTC.

The V and J genes are TRBV6-5 and TRBJ1-6; D is perhaps TRBD1 (6 bases). The CDR3 runs to 14 residues. The germline V and J ends were trimmed by 6 bases and 7 bases, with 13 bases remaining between them. Germline lookup yields CDR1 MNHEY and CDR2 SVGAGI. CDR3 loop: CASRAGAGNSPLHF. DNA for the CDR3: TGTGCCAGCAGGGCAGGGGCAGGGAATTCACCCCTCCACTTT.

V usage is TRBV11-3 and J usage is TRBJ2-5; possibly TRBD2 for D (6 bases). This CDR3 has 15 residues. Germline CDR1 is SGHNT and CDR2 is YENEEA. Deletions cut 5 bases from V and 4 bases from J, with 17 bases between. The CDR3 region is CASSLDSGRGETQYF. The DNA for the CDR3 is TGTGCCAGCAGCCTGGACTCGGGGCGGGGAGAGACCCAGTACTTC.

J is TRBJ2-7 and V is TRBV14; 10 bases are shared with TRBD1. CDR3 length: 14 residues. With V trimmed by 5 bases and J by 3 bases, 4 bases remained unmatched. CDR1 and CDR2 from the germline V gene are SGHDN and FVKESK. CDR3 sequence reads: CASSIRTGGYEQYF. The DNA of the CDR3 is TGTGCCAGCAGCATCCGGACAGGGGGCTACGAGCAGTACTTC.

The rearrangement uses TRBV30 and TRBJ2-3, with D maybe TRBD2 (5 bases). Trimming removed 2 bases from V and 5 bases from J, with 11 bases in between. The germline CDR1 and CDR2 sequences are GTSNPN and SVGIG (reference sequence). The length of the CDR3 is 13 residues. CDR3 loop: CAWSNGKGDTQYF. The CDR3 DNA reads TGTGCCTGGAGTAACGGGAAAGGAGATACGCAGTATTTT.

The V gene is TRBV28, the J gene TRBJ2-1; TRBD2 matches 9 bases. V lost 6 bases, J lost 7 bases, and 13 bases stayed unmatched. The CDR3 extends over 16 amino acids. Germline V gene data show CDR1 as MDHEN and CDR2 as SYDVKM. In nucleotides, the CDR3 is TGTGCCAGCAGCACCCCTCTAGCGGGACCCTTGAATGAGCAGTTCTTC. Residues: CASSTPLAGPLNEQFF.

This chain uses TRBV2 with TRBJ1-3, with a possible D match to TRBD1 (6 bases). The CDR3 covers 17 residues. Trimming stripped 5 bases from V and 2 bases from J, with 19 bases between. CDR1 and CDR2 from the germline V gene are SNHLY and FYNNEI. The CDR3, as DNA: TGTGCCAGCAGTCCTTGGACAGCGGCAGCAGCTGGAAACACCATATATTTT. Protein product: CASSPWTAAAAGNTIYF.

The chain recombines TRBV11-2 with TRBJ2-3; a weak D match, TRBD1 (6 bases). The germline V gene has CDR1 SGHAT and CDR2 FQNNGV. The CDR3 consists of 13 residues. V gave up 5 bases and J gave up 4 bases, with 10 bases separating them. As DNA, the CDR3 is TGTGCCAGCAGCAAGCGACAGGCAGATACGCAGTATTTT. Its protein product is CASSKRQADTQYF.

The gene calls are TRBV28 and TRBJ1-1; tentatively, D is TRBD1 (5 bases). This CDR3 is 17 amino acids long. Trimming shortened V by 2 bases and J by 1 base, and 17 bases separated the two germline ends. The germline CDR1 and CDR2 sequences are MDHEN and SYDVKM. The CDR3 protein is CASSLKGGGGTNTEAFF. In DNA form, the CDR3 reads TGTGCCAGCAGTTTAAAGGGCGGGGGGGGTACGAACACTGAAGCTTTCTTT.

V and J are TRBV5-5 and TRBJ1-2; perhaps TRBD1 as D (5 bases). V lost 5 bases, J lost 4 bases, and 18 bases lay in between. CDR3 size: 15 residues. The germline CDR1 and CDR2 sequences are SGHKS and YYEKEE (reference sequence). The CDR3 here is CASRRTGTQGYGYTF. The CDR3 DNA is TGTGCCAGCAGACGTACCGGGACTCAGGGCTATGGCTACACCTTC.